Below, one T cell receptor (beta chain) is given with its context. The antigen is unknown. Library preparation (for TCRbeta) was performed with unique molecular identifiers. MiXCR was run by TCRdb on the PCR reads, yielding one entry per CDR3 protein. Seen here are approximately 980,000 distinct CDR3 sequences, about 29% observed once, and the top ten hold about 28%. The data originate from a study of T-cell reconstitution after alpha-beta-depleted transplantation in children. Study-level findings and limits: Two months or so post-transplant, alpha-beta T cells reportedly derived from several hundred expanded graft clones. Most T-cell counts and diversity one year after the transplant came from T cells that were newly produced. Some patients' high day-60 TCRbeta diversity was attributed to recipient cells surviving conditioning.

This CDR3 contains 14 residues. Trimming cost V 6 bases and J 5 bases, with 19 bases left between them. The V gene's germline CDR1 is SQVTM and CDR2 ANQGSEA. Sequenced material: PBMCs, mostly from graft donor cells, taken 360 days after TCRalphabeta/CD19-depleted stem cell transplant. The source is a boy younger than two who had a stem cell transplant for SCID, so the T cells may come from the graft donor. V is TRBV29-1 and J is TRBJ2-5; no definite D call. The CDR3 region is CSVAVGGSGETQYF. CDR3 DNA sequence: TGCAGCGTGGCCGTGGGCGGTAGTGGCGAGACCCAGTACTTC.